This TCR beta chain was captured by sequencing in a study of post-analysis software for immune sequencing data. On the study more broadly: The disease courses spanned relapsing-remitting, secondary progressive and progressive-relapsing forms of multiple sclerosis.

Study results and caveats: The authors found that F measure strongly co-clustered same-batch samples. The study found significantly lower normalized Chao1 diversity in multiple sclerosis patients than in controls. Included in a set of roughly five TRBV segments more frequent in patients than controls were TRBV5-6, TRBV5-1 and TRBV20-1.

This CDR3 region has 14 residues. V was trimmed by 3 bases and J by 3 bases, leaving 9 bases between them. CDR1 and CDR2 (germline): MNHEY, SMNVEV (reference sequence). As to this clonotype: Its antigen is still unknown.

Unique molecular identifiers featured in each of the TCR beta cDNA libraries. A population of about 0.95 to 11 million T cells gave rise to a few hundred thousand cDNA molecules. TCRdb fed the PCR reads into MiXCR, producing one record per CDR3 protein. The sample carries approximately 690,000 distinct CDR3 sequences, over 45% recorded once. V is TRBV27 and J is TRBJ2-1; tentative D call: TRBD1 (6 bases). This receptor was identified in a girl aged 2 to 10 with multiple sclerosis. The sequenced sample consisted of blood. The CDR3 loop reads CASSFGQNYNEQFF. The CDR3 DNA follows: TGTGCCAGCAGTTTTGGACAGAACTACAATGAGCAGTTCTTC.